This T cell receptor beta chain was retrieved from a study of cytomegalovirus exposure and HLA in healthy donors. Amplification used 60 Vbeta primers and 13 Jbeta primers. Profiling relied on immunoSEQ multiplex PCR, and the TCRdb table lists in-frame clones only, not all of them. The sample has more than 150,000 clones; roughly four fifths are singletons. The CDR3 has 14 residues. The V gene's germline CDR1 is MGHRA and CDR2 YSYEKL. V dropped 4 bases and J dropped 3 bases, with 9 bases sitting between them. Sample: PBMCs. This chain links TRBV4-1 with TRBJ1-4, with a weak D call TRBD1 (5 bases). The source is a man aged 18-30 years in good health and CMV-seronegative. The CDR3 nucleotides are TGCGCCAGCAGCCGAGGAGGGGCTAATGAAAAACTGTTTTTT. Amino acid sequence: CASSRGGANEKLFF.